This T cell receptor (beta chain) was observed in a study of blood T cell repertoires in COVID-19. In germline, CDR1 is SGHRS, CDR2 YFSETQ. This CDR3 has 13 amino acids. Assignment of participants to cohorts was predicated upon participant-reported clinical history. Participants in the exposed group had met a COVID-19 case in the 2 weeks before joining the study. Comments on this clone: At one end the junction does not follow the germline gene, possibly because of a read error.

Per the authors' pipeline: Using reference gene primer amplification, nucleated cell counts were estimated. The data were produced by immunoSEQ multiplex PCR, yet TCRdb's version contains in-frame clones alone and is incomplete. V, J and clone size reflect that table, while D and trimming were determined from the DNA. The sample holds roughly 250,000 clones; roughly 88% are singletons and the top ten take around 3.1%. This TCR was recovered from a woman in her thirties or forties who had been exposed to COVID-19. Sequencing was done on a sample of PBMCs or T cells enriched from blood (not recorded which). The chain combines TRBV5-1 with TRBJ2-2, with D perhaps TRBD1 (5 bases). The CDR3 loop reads CASSIQGSGELFF. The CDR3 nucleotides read TGTGCCAGCAGCATTCAGGGCTCCGGGGAGCTGTTTTTT.